This paragraph covers one TCR beta chain sequence. The source of the sample is a study of blood T cell repertoires in COVID-19. Sequencing used immunoSEQ multiplex PCR; TCRdb keeps in-frame clones, though not all of them. The sample consists of 150,000 to 200,000 clones, about four fifths of them appearing once. CDR3 length equals 17 residues. V trimming: 1 base; J trimming: 4 bases; junction bases outside the gene matches: 10. Germline CDR1 and CDR2: SEHNR and FQNEAQ (reference sequence). The chain has TRBV7-9 and TRBJ2-5; 9 bases match TRBD2. The origin of this receptor is a man in his 70s with active or convalescent COVID-19. The sequenced sample consisted of peripheral blood. CDR3 sequence reads: CASSLGVIAGALETQYF. In DNA, the CDR3 is TGTGCCAGCAGCTTAGGGGTAATAGCGGGAGCGTTAGAGACCCAGTACTTC.